These T cell receptor beta chains were read from a single sample in a study of PD-L1 blockade in urothelial cancer. Only in-frame clones appear in the TCRdb table, and some are missing; sequencing was by immunoSEQ multiplex PCR. This table has roughly 38,000 clones, approximately 80% appearing once. The sequences come from PBMCs, collected around atezolizumab (anti-PD-L1) treatment. These receptors were obtained from a man in his 70s with urothelial cancer. The CDR3 runs from the conserved cysteine through the conserved F or W. The D gene is left open where the match is weak. Clone sizes are given selectively: once, few, many, or a class where the clone is expanded.

d_gene | j_gene | v_gene | abundance | CDR3aa | CDR3nt
- | TRBJ1-1 | TRBV18 | - | CASSLSAGEAFF | TGTGCCAGCTCTCTCTCGGCAGGGGAAGCTTTCTTT
TRBD2 | TRBJ2-5 | TRBV29-1 | - | CSVVGGGGETQYF | TGCAGCGTTGTAGGTGGCGGGGGGGAGACCCAGTACTTC
TRBD2 | TRBJ2-2 | TRBV7-6 | - | CASSSRPSSGGRNTGELFF | TGTGCCAGCAGCTCCCGCCCGAGTAGCGGGGGGCGTAACACCGGGGAGCTGTTTTTT
- | TRBJ2-1 | TRBV19 | medium-sized | CASSIGTSEQFF | TGTGCCAGTAGTATAGGGACTTCCGAGCAGTTCTTC
- | TRBJ1-2 | TRBV7-2 | once | CASSGRRNTNYGYTF | TGTGCCAGCAGCGGCAGGCGAAATACTAACTATGGCTACACCTTC
- | TRBJ2-7 | TRBV27 | - | CASSRVRAYEQYF | TGTGCCAGCAGTCGGGTTCGGGCCTACGAGCAGTACTTC
TRBD1 | TRBJ2-5 | TRBV2 | - | CASSEPRGTWETQYF | TGTGCCAGCAGTGAGCCCAGGGGGACCTGGGAGACCCAGTACTTC
TRBD1 | TRBJ2-7 | TRBV4-3 | - | CASSQTGGGEQYF | TGCGCCAGCAGCCAGACAGGGGGCGGCGAGCAGTACTTC
TRBD1 | TRBJ2-5 | TRBV2 | - | CASRKGQQETQYF | TGTGCCAGCAGGAAGGGACAGCAAGAGACCCAGTACTTC
- | TRBJ2-7 | TRBV6-1 | - | CASSEGVQPYEQYF | TGTGCCAGCAGTGAAGGCGTACAGCCCTACGAGCAGTACTTC
- | TRBJ2-2 | TRBV7-3 | - | CASSLAVGELFF | TGTGCCAGCAGCTTAGCGGTAGGGGAGCTGTTTTTT
TRBD2 | TRBJ2-2 | TRBV4-1 | - | CASSPLGRAGGPTNTGELFF | TGCGCCAGCAGCCCCCTCGGGAGGGCGGGGGGGCCTACGAACACCGGGGAGCTGTTTTTT
TRBD1 | TRBJ1-5 | TRBV27 | - | CASSRRTGATSNQPQHF | TGTGCCAGCAGCCGACGGACAGGGGCGACCTCCAATCAGCCCCAGCATTTT
- | TRBJ2-7 | TRBV27 | - | CASSIGRQVWYEQYF | TGTGCCAGCAGTATAGGAAGACAGGTCTGGTACGAGCAGTACTTC
TRBD1 | TRBJ2-7 | TRBV5-1 | - | CASSAGQGSYEQYF | TGCGCCAGCAGCGCCGGACAGGGATCCTACGAGCAGTACTTC
TRBD1 | TRBJ1-1 | TRBV10-3 | - | CAIRGGQGLGRSEAFF | TGTGCCATCAGGGGTGGACAGGGCCTGGGTAGGTCTGAAGCTTTCTTT
- | TRBJ1-1 | TRBV5-4 | - | CASSLEGRVNTEAFF | TGTGCCAGCAGCTTGGAAGGCAGGGTGAACACTGAAGCTTTCTTT
TRBD2 | TRBJ2-1 | TRBV7-9 | - | CASSLRSGGRAINEQFF | TGTGCCAGCAGCTTACGGAGTGGTGGGAGGGCTATTAATGAGCAGTTCTTC
TRBD1 | TRBJ2-3 | TRBV28 | - | CASRGTGQARTDTQYF | TGTGCCAGCAGGGGGACGGGACAGGCCCGCACAGATACGCAGTATTTT
- | TRBJ1-3 | TRBV29-1 | - | CSVELGNTIYF | TGCAGCGTTGAATTAGGAAACACCATATATTTT
- | TRBJ2-6 | TRBV28 | few | CASSLDRTTTGANVLTF | TGTGCCAGCAGTCTCGACAGGACGACTACAGGGGCCAACGTCCTGACTTTC
- | TRBJ1-2 | TRBV5-6 | - | CASSTPFFPGRKTF | TGTGCCAGCAGCACTCCGTTCTTTCCGGGTAGAAAAACCTTC
TRBD1 | TRBJ2-1 | TRBV7-9 | - | CASSLVSGTGYNEQFF | TGTGCCAGCAGCTTAGTTTCCGGGACAGGGTACAATGAGCAGTTCTTC
- | TRBJ1-5 | TRBV6-1 | - | CAVQRGNQPQHF | TGTGCCGTGCAAAGGGGGAATCAGCCCCAGCATTTT
TRBD1 | TRBJ1-2 | TRBV14 | - | CASSQVGSGQGFFSDYTF | TGTGCCAGCAGCCAAGTGGGCTCGGGACAGGGTTTTTTTTCGGACTACACCTTC
- | TRBJ1-4 | TRBV6-5 | - | CASSYGTFTTNEKLFF | TGTGCCAGCAGTTACGGGACTTTCACAACTAATGAAAAACTGTTTTTT
- | TRBJ1-2 | TRBV6-5 | - | CASTQGYGYTF | TGTGCCAGCACCCAGGGCTATGGCTACACCTTC
- | TRBJ2-7 | TRBV11-2 | few | CASSLSGGWAYEQYF | TGTGCCAGCAGCCTATCGGGGGGCTGGGCCTACGAGCAGTACTTC